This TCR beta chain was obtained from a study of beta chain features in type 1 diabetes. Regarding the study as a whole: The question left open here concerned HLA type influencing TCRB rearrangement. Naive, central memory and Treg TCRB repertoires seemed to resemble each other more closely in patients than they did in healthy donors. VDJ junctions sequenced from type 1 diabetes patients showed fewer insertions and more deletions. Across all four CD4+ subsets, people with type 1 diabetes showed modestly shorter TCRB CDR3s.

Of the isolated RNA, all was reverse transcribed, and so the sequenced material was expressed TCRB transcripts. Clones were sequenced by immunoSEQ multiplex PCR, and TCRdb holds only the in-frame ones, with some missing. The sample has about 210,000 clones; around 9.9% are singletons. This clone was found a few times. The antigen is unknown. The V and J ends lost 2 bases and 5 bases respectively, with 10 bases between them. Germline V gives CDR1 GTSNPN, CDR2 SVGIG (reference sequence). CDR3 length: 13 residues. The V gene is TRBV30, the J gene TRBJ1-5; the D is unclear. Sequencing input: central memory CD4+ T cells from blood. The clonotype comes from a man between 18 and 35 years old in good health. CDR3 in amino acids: CAWSFRLDQPQHF. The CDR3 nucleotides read TGTGCCTGGAGTTTTAGACTAGATCAGCCCCAGCATTTT.